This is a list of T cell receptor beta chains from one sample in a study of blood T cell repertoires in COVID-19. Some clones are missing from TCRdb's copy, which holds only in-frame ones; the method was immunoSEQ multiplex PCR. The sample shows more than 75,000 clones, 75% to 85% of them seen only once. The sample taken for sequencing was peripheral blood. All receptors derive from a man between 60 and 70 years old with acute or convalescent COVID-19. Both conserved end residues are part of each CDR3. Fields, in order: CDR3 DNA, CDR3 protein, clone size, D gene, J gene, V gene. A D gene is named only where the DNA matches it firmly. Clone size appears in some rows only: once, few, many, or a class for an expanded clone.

CDR3nt: TGTGCCAGCAGCGGGAGCGGAGAGGGACAGAGCTCCTATAATTCACCCCTCCACTTT
CDR3aa: CASSGSGEGQSSYNSPLHF
abundance: NA
d_gene: TRBD1
j_gene: TRBJ1-6
v_gene: TRBV28

CDR3nt: TGTGCCAGCAGCCAGGGGAGGGGGATGGGCAGCGAAAACATTCAGTACTTC
CDR3aa: CASSQGRGMGSENIQYF
abundance: NA
d_gene: NA
j_gene: TRBJ2-4
v_gene: TRBV7-9

CDR3nt: TGTGCCAGCAGCTTCCCCGCCCCCGGGGGAGAGACCCAGTACTTC
CDR3aa: CASSFPAPGGETQYF
abundance: NA
d_gene: NA
j_gene: TRBJ2-5
v_gene: TRBV5-4

CDR3nt: TGCAGTGCTAGTGGGTTTGGTGGTAAGAGAGAGACCCAGTACTTC
CDR3aa: CSASGFGGKRETQYF
abundance: NA
d_gene: NA
j_gene: TRBJ2-5
v_gene: TRBV20-1

CDR3nt: TGTGCCAGCAGCCCACCGGGAAGAAATGAAAAACTGTTTTTT
CDR3aa: CASSPPGRNEKLFF
abundance: NA
d_gene: NA
j_gene: TRBJ1-4
v_gene: TRBV25-1

CDR3nt: TGTGCCAGCAGCGTGGGACAGGGGGTGATCTACGAGCAGTACTTC
CDR3aa: CASSVGQGVIYEQYF
abundance: once
d_gene: TRBD1
j_gene: TRBJ2-7
v_gene: TRBV2

CDR3nt: TGTGCCAGTTCTCCCCGGGACAGGGGACTGAATGGCTACACCTTC
CDR3aa: CASSPRDRGLNGYTF
abundance: NA
d_gene: TRBD1
j_gene: TRBJ1-2
v_gene: TRBV6-5

CDR3nt: TGTGCCAGCCGACAGAACTATGGCTACACCTTC
CDR3aa: CASRQNYGYTF
abundance: NA
d_gene: NA
j_gene: TRBJ1-2
v_gene: TRBV2

CDR3nt: TGTGCCAGCAGTTCCAGGACAGCTAACTATGGCTACACCTTC
CDR3aa: CASSSRTANYGYTF
abundance: NA
d_gene: NA
j_gene: TRBJ1-2
v_gene: TRBV2

CDR3nt: TGTGCCAGCAGCCAAGGAAGGGACTTCTCTGGAAACACCATATATTTT
CDR3aa: CASSQGRDFSGNTIYF
abundance: NA
d_gene: NA
j_gene: TRBJ1-3
v_gene: TRBV7-9

CDR3nt: TGTGCCAGCTCACCACTTCAGAATCGCGGAAACACCATATATTTT
CDR3aa: CASSPLQNRGNTIYF
abundance: NA
d_gene: NA
j_gene: TRBJ1-3
v_gene: TRBV18

CDR3nt: TGTGCCTGGACGGGCGAAGGGGCCCAGTACTTC
CDR3aa: CAWTGEGAQYF
abundance: NA
d_gene: NA
j_gene: TRBJ2-5
v_gene: TRBV30

CDR3nt: TGCGCCAGCAGCCCCCTTTGGTTGTCTAGCGAGACACCCTACAATGAGCAGTTCTTC
CDR3aa: CASSPLWLSSETPYNEQFF
abundance: NA
d_gene: NA
j_gene: TRBJ2-1
v_gene: TRBV4-3

CDR3nt: TGCGCCAGCAGTGAGCAGGGGGCGTCTGGCTACACCTTC
CDR3aa: CASSEQGASGYTF
abundance: NA
d_gene: TRBD1
j_gene: TRBJ1-2
v_gene: TRBV10-2

CDR3nt: TGTGCCAGCAGCTTGGACAGGGAGAATCAGCCCCAGCATTTT
CDR3aa: CASSLDRENQPQHF
abundance: NA
d_gene: NA
j_gene: TRBJ1-5
v_gene: TRBV5-4

CDR3nt: TGTGCCAGCAGGCCCGGGACAGGGGTTTTCGGCTATGGCTACACCTTC
CDR3aa: CASRPGTGVFGYGYTF
abundance: NA
d_gene: TRBD1
j_gene: TRBJ1-2
v_gene: TRBV2

CDR3nt: TGTGCCAGCAGTGAAGCGGGAGACAGGCCTAACTATGGCTACACCTTC
CDR3aa: CASSEAGDRPNYGYTF
abundance: NA
d_gene: NA
j_gene: TRBJ1-2
v_gene: TRBV2